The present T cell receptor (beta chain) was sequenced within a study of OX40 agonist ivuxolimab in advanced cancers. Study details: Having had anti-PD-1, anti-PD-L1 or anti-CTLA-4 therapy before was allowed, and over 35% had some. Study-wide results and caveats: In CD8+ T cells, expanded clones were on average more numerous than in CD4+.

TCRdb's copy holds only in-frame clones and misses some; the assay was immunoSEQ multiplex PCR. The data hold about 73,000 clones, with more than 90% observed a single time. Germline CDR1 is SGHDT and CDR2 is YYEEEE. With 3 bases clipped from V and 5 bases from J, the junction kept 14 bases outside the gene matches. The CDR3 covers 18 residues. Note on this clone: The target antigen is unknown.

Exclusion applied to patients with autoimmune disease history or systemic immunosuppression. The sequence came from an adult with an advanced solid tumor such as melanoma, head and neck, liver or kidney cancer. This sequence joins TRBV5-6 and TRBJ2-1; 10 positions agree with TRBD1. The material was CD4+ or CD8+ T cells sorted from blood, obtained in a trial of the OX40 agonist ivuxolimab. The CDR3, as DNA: TGTGCCAGCAGCTCGTGGGTTTGGGGGACAGGGGTGGACAATGAGCAGTTCTTC. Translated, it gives CASSSWVWGTGVDNEQFF.